This TCR beta chain was profiled in a study of monozygotic twins with inflammatory bowel disease. Findings and limits, study-wide: TCRbeta diversity (inverse Simpson) was lower in IBD patients than in healthy co-twins.

About this clonotype: Its specificity is not known.

TCRdb reanalyzed the 5' RACE reads, giving one entry per CDR3 protein sequence and no DNA. In all, the sample yields approximately 400,000 distinct CDR3 sequences. The sequencing sample was made of blood. This TCR came from a human donor with ulcerative colitis or Crohn's disease, or a healthy co-twin of an affected twin (not recorded which).

The CDR3 loop is CASSPQLQGPTGAGELFF. The rearrangement links TRBV18 to TRBJ2-2; absent DNA, TCRdb's TRBD1 call cannot be checked. The germline CDR1 and CDR2 sequences are KGHSH and LQKENI. This CDR3 has 18 residues.